This T cell receptor beta chain was observed in a study of shared clonotypes between healthy human individuals. Whole-study context: The people who gave samples were a couple of women and a few men aged 18 to 49.

The material for each subset, its genomic DNA, was split evenly across several immunoSEQ plates. Methods used by the authors: Without quality scores, immunoSEQ junctional reads could not be filtered like full-length reads. Clones were sequenced by immunoSEQ multiplex PCR, and TCRdb holds only the in-frame ones, with some missing. The V and J calls and the clone size are those of that table, but D and trimming were determined from the DNA. This sample has 400,000 to 500,000 clones, with around 78% found just once. The sequenced sample was PBMCs. The receptor was isolated from a woman aged 40-49 years in good health. Some clones in this sample may be carry-over from other donors' samples.

The CDR3: CSVDGGYGYTF. The DNA for the CDR3 is TGCAGCGTTGATGGGGGGTATGGCTACACCTTC. The chain is built from TRBV29-1 and TRBJ1-2, with D tentatively TRBD1 (5 bases). CDR3 size: 11 residues. Germline CDR1 SQVTM, CDR2 ANQGSEA. Between the trimmed V and J ends, which lost 3 bases and 5 bases, there was a span of 7 bases.